This TCR beta chain was sequenced in a study of blood T cell repertoires in COVID-19. For the study at large: PBMCs, B-cell-depleted T cells, or T cells provided the cDNA or gDNA that made up the material.

In the original processing: Estimates of nucleated cell counts were drawn from the amplification of reference gene primers. Clones were read by immunoSEQ multiplex PCR, and TCRdb kept only the in-frame ones, dropping some. Clone size and V and J calls were adopted from that table, with D and trimming inferred from the DNA. The repertoire holds approximately 60,000 clones, with roughly 84% as singletons. Germline CDR1 reads SNHLY; CDR2 reads FYNNEI. The CDR3 runs to 12 residues. The ends lost 8 bases at V and 4 bases at J; junction bases unmatched: 4. The rearrangement uses TRBV2 and TRBJ1-2; 7 bases agree with TRBD1. This sequence was found in a woman aged 80 or over with active or convalescent COVID-19. Source material: peripheral blood. In DNA, the CDR3 is TGTGCCAGCCAAGACAGGGCCTATGGCTACACCTTC. This gives the protein CASQDRAYGYTF.